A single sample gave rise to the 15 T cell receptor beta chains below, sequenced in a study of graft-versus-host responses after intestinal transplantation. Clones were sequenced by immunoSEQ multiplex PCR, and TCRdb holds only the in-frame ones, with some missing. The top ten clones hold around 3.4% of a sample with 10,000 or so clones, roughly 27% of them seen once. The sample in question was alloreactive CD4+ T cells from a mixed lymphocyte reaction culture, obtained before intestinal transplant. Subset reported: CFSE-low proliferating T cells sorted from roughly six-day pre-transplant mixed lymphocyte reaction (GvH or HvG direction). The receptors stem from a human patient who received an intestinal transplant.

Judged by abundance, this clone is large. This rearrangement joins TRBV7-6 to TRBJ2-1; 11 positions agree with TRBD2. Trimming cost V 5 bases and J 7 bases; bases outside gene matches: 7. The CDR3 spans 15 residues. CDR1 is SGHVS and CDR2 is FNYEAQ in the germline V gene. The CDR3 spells CASSISGRAGNEQFF. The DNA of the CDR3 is TGTGCCAGCAGCATTAGCGGGAGGGCCGGGAATGAGCAGTTCTTC.

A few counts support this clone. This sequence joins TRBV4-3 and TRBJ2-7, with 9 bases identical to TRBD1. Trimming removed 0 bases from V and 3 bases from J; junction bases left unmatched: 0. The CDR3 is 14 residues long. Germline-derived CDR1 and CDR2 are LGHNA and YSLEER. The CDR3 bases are TGCGCCAGCAGCCAAGAGACAGGGGGCTACGAGCAGTACTTC. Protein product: CASSQETGGYEQYF.

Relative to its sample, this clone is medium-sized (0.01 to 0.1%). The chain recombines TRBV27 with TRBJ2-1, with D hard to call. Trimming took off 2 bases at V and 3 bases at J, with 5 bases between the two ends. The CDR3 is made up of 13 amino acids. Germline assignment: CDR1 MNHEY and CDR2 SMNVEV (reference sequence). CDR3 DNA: TGTGCCAGCAGTTTAGACGGCTACAATGAGCAGTTCTTC. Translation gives CASSLDGYNEQFF.

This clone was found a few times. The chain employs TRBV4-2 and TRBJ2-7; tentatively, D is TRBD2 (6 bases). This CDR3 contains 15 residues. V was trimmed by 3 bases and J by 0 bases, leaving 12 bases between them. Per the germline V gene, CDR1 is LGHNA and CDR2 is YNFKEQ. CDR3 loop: CASSQYGGDSYEQYF. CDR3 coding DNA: TGTGCCAGCAGCCAGTACGGAGGGGACTCCTACGAGCAGTACTTC.

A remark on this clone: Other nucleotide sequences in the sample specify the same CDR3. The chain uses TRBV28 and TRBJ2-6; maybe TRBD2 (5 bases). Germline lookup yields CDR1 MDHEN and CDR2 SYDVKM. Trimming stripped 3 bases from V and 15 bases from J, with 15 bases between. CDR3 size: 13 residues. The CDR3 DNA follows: TGTGCCAGCAGTTTGGGTAACGGGGTTTCCCTGACTTTC. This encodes CASSLGNGVSLTF.

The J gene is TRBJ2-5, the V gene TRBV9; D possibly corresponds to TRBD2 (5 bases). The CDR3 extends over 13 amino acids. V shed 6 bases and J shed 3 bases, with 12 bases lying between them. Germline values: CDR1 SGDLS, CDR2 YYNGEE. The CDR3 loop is CASTGWEEETQYF. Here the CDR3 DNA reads TGTGCCAGCACGGGGTGGGAAGAAGAGACCCAGTACTTC.

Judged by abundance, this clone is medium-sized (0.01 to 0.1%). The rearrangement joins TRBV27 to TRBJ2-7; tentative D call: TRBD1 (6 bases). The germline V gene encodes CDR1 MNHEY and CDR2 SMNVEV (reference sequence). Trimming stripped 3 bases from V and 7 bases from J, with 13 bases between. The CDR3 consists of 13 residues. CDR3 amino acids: CASSFAGVGEQYF. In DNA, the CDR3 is TGTGCCAGCAGTTTCGCAGGGGTAGGGGAGCAGTACTTC.

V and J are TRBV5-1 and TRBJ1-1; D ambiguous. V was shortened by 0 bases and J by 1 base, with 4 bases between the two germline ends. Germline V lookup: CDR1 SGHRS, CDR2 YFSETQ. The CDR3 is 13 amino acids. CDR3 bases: TGCGCCAGCAGCTTGGAGGGGAACACTGAAGCTTTCTTT. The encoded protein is CASSLEGNTEAFF.

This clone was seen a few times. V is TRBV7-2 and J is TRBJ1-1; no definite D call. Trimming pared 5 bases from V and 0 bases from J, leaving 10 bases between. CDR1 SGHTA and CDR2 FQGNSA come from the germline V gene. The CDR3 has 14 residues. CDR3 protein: CASSLAPMNTEAFF. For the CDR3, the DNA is TGTGCCAGCAGCCTCGCCCCTATGAACACTGAAGCTTTCTTT.

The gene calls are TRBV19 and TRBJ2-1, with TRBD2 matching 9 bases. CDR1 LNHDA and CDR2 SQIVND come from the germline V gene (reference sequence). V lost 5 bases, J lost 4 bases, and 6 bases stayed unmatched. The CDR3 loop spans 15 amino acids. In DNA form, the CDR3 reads TGTGCCAGTAGTCCCAGCGGGGGGCTTTACAATGAGCAGTTCTTC. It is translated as CASSPSGGLYNEQFF.

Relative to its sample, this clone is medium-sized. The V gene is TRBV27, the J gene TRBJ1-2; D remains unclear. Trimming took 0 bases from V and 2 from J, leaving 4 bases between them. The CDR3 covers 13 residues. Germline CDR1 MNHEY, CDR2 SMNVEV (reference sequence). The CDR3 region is CASSLSANYGYTF. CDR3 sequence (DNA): TGTGCCAGCAGTTTATCGGCAAACTATGGCTACACCTTC.

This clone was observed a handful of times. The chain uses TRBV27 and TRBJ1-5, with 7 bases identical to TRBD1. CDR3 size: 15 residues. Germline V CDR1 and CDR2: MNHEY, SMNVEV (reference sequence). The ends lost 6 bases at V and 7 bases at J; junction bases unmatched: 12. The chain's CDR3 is CASSKSQGVGQPQHF. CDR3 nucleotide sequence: TGTGCCAGCAGCAAATCTCAGGGGGTAGGACAGCCCCAGCATTTT.

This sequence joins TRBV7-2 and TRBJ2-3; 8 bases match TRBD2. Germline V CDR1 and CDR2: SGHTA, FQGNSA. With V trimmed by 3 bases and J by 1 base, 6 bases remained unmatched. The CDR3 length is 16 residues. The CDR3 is CASSFSGRAGTDTQYF. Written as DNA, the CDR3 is TGTGCCAGCAGCTTTTCCGGGAGGGCCGGCACAGATACGCAGTATTTT.

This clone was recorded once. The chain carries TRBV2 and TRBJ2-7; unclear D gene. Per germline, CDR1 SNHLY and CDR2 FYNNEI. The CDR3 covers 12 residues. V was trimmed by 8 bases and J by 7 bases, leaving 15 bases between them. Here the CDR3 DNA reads TGTGCCAGCTGCCGGCCTTCCCAGGAGCAGTACTTC. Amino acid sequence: CASCRPSQEQYF.

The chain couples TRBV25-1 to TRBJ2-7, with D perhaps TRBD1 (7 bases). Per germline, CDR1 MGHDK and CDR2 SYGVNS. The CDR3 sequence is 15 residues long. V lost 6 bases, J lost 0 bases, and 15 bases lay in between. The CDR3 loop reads CASSLDRDFSYEQYF. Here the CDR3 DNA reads TGTGCCAGCAGCTTAGACAGGGACTTCTCCTACGAGCAGTACTTC.